These 22 T cell receptor beta chains came from one sample sequenced in a study of CXCR3-negative and CXCR3-positive naive CD8 T cells. Carrying UMI labels, the TRB cDNA libraries were prepared through 5' RACE. From its re-call of the 5' RACE reads, TCRdb lists each CDR3 protein once, without DNA. This table holds approximately 60,000 distinct CDR3 sequences. Sequenced input: memory CD8+ T cells from blood. The receptors were sampled from a human donor in good health. Some clones in this sample may be carry-over from other donors' samples.

This chain connects TRBV5-1 to TRBJ2-1; TCRdb lists TRBD2, though no DNA is available to test this call. The CDR3 consists of 22 residues. CDR1 and CDR2 (germline): SGHRS, YFSETQ. CDR3 in amino acids: CASSLPKGSGLPSRRDLNEQFF.

The CDR3 is CASSSPTLQGYEQYF. The rearrangement joins TRBV27 to TRBJ2-7; TCRdb calls TRBD1, which cannot be checked without DNA. The CDR3 has 15 residues. From germline, CDR1 is MNHEY and CDR2 SMNVEV (reference sequence).

The chain carries TRBV7-2 and TRBJ2-7. The CDR3 consists of 13 residues. From germline, CDR1 is SGHTA and CDR2 FQGNSA. The chain's CDR3 is CASSPGSVHEQYF.

This chain joins TRBV28 and TRBJ2-1; absent DNA, TCRdb's TRBD2 call cannot be checked. Germline V gene sequence: CDR1 MDHEN, CDR2 SYDVKM. The CDR3 sequence is 14 residues long. This chain's CDR3 is CASTWGGGDNEQFF.

The V and J genes are TRBV7-9 and TRBJ1-5; TCRdb outputs TRBD1, but without DNA this stays unchecked. The V gene's germline CDR1 is SEHNR and CDR2 FQNEAQ (reference sequence). This CDR3 has 19 amino acids. Here the CDR3 reads CASSLGGGGRSPSNQPQHF.

The chain recombines TRBV12-3 or TRBV12-4 with TRBJ2-3. The CDR3 length is 11 residues. The CDR3 loop reads CASTWADTQYF.

The chain links TRBV15 to TRBJ2-2. Per the germline V gene, CDR1 is LNHNV and CDR2 is YYDKDF (reference sequence). The CDR3 has 13 residues. This CDR3 is CATSYGNTGELFF.

The CDR3 spells CSVPGQAKGYTF. The V call is TRBV29-1, the J call TRBJ1-2; TCRdb's D call of TRBD1 is untestable without DNA. The CDR3 sequence is 12 residues long. Germline CDR1 SQVTM, CDR2 ANQGSEA.

V gene TRBV12-3 or TRBV12-4 combines with J gene TRBJ1-1; TCRdb proposes TRBD1, but this gene call is untestable without DNA. This CDR3 is 13 amino acids long. The chain's CDR3 is CASAPGTHTEAFF.

The chain links TRBV29-1 to TRBJ1-2; TCRdb's D gene call, TRBD1, goes unchecked for lack of DNA. From germline, CDR1 is SQVTM and CDR2 ANQGSEA. The CDR3 is 11 residues long. CDR3 loop: CSTPDRVGYTF.

CDR3 sequence reads: CASSVQGTYNEQFF. The chain joins TRBV19 to TRBJ2-1; TCRdb's D gene call, TRBD1, goes unchecked for lack of DNA. Germline assignment: CDR1 LNHDA and CDR2 SQIVND (reference sequence). The CDR3 consists of 14 residues.

The chain is built from TRBV30 and TRBJ1-1. The germline V gene encodes CDR1 GTSNPN and CDR2 SVGIG (reference sequence). There are 13 residues in the CDR3. CDR3 protein: CAWNGVGNTEAFF.

The chain joins TRBV9 to TRBJ2-5; TCRdb designates TRBD2, a call that cannot be tested without DNA. CDR3 length equals 15 residues. Germline CDR1 reads SGDLS; CDR2 reads YYNGEE. The CDR3 region is CASRPTSGDPQTQYF. The full variable domain, its missing parts supplied by reference TRBV9 and TRBJ2-5, is DSGVTQTPKHLITATGQRVTLRCSPRSGDLSVYWYQQSLDQGLQFLIQYYNGEERAKGNILERFSAQQFPDLHSELNLSSLELGDSALYFCASRPTSGDPQTQYFGPGTRLLVL.

This chain joins TRBV20-1 and TRBJ2-1; checking the TCRdb D call of TRBD1 is not possible without DNA. CDR1 is DFQATT, CDR2 SNEGSKA, per germline (reference sequence). The CDR3 has 16 amino acids. The CDR3 protein is CSASDRDSVSYNEQFF.

V and J are TRBV10-1 and TRBJ2-7; TCRdb's assignment of TRBD2 cannot be checked, as there is no DNA. From germline, CDR1 is WNHNN and CDR2 SYGVQD (reference sequence). CDR3 length: 16 residues. CDR3: CASSERPSLSAYEQYF.

The rearrangement uses TRBV28 and TRBJ2-2; the D call from TCRdb, TRBD1, cannot be confirmed without DNA. Germline-derived CDR1 and CDR2 are MDHEN and SYDVKM. This CDR3 is built from 14 residues. This CDR3 reads CASSTRTGPGELFF.

The J gene is TRBJ2-2, the V gene TRBV24-1. The CDR3 length is 12 residues. Germline CDR1 reads KGHDR; CDR2 reads SFDVKD. The CDR3 spells CATRTDPGELFF.

This chain joins TRBV20-1 and TRBJ2-7; TCRdb's D call of TRBD1 is untestable without DNA. The CDR3 consists of 13 residues. Germline V gene data show CDR1 as DFQATT and CDR2 as SNEGSKA (reference sequence). The CDR3 reads CSALDIGAYEQYF.

The V call is TRBV29-1, the J call TRBJ1-1; lacking DNA, the TRBD1 call made by TCRdb goes unchecked. The CDR3 covers 13 residues. CDR1 is SQVTM and CDR2 is ANQGSEA in the germline V gene. The CDR3 region is CSVTGGWNTEAFF. The variable domain in full, with the rest retrieved from reference TRBV29-1 and TRBJ1-1, is SAVISQKPSRDICQRGTSLTIQCQVDSQVTMMFWYRQQPGQSLTLIATANQGSEATYESGFVIDKFPISRPNLTFSTLTVSNMSPEDSSIYLCSVTGGWNTEAFFGQGTRLTVV.

The chain combines TRBV4-3 with TRBJ2-3; with no DNA, the TCRdb D assignment of TRBD1 cannot be verified. Germline V gives CDR1 LGHNA, CDR2 YSLEER. The CDR3 consists of 15 residues. The CDR3 reads CASSQDRADTDTQYF.

V and J are TRBV7-3 and TRBJ2-1; with no DNA, the TCRdb D assignment of TRBD1 cannot be verified. Per the germline V gene, CDR1 is SGHTA and CDR2 is FQGTGA. The CDR3 length is 14 residues. CDR3 loop: CASSTFPGYNEQFF.

V usage is TRBV20-1 and J usage is TRBJ2-1; TCRdb returns TRBD1, unconfirmable since there is no DNA. In germline, CDR1 is DFQATT, CDR2 SNEGSKA (reference sequence). This CDR3 spans 14 amino acids. The CDR3 reads CSAHGQIITTEQFF.